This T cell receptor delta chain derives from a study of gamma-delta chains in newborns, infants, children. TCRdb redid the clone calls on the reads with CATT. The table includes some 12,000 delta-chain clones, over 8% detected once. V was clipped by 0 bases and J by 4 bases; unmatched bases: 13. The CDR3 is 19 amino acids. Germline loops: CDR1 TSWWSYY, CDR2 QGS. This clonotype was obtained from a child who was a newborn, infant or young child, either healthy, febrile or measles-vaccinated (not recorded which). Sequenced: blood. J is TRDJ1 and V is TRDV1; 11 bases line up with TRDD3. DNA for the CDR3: TGTGCTCTTGGGGAACTGGGACCGTCTGGGGGATACAGGTACGATAAACTCATCTTT. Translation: CALGELGPSGGYRYDKLIF.